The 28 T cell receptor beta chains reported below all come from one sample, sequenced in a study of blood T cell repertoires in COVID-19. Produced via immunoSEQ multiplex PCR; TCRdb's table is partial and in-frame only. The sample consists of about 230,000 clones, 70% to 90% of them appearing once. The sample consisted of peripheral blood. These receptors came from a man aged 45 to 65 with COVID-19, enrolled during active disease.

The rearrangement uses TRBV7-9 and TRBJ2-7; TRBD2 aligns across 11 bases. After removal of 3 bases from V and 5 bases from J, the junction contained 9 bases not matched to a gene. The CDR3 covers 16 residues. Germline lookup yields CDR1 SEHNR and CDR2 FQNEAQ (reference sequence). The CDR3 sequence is CASSFASSGRRNEQYF. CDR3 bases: TGTGCCAGCAGCTTCGCGTCTAGCGGGAGGCGAAACGAGCAGTACTTC.

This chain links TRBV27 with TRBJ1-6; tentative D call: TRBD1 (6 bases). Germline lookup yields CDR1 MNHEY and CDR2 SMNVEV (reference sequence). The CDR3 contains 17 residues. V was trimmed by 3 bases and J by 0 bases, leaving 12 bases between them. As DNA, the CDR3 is TGTGCCAGCAGTTTTACGACAGGAAGCTCCTATAATTCACCCCTCCACTTT. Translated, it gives CASSFTTGSSYNSPLHF.

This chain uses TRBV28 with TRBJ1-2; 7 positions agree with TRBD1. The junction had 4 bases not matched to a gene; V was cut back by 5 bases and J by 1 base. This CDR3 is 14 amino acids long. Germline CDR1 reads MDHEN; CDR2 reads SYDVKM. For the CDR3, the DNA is TGTGCCAGCAGTCGGGACAGCATTAACTATGGCTACACCTTC. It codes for CASSRDSINYGYTF.

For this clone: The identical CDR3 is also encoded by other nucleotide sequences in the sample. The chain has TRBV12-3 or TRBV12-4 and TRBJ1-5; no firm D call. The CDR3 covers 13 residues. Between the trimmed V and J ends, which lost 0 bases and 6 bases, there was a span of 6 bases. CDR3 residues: CASSLAAGQPQHF. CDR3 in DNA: TGTGCCAGCAGTTTAGCGGCGGGTCAGCCCCAGCATTTT.

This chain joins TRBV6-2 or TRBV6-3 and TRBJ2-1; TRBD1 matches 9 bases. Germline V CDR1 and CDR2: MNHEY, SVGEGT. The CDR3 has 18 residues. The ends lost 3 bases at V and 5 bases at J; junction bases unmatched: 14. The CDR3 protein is CASSYRDREALYNNEQFF. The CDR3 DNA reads TGTGCCAGCAGTTATCGGGACAGGGAAGCCTTATACAACAATGAGCAGTTCTTC.

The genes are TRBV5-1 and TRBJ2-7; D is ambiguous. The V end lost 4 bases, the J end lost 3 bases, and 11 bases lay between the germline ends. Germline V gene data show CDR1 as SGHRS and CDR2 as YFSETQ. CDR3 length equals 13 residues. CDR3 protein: CASSPEHGYEQYF. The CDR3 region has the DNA TGCGCCAGCAGCCCGGAGCACGGCTACGAGCAGTACTTC.

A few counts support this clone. The CDR3 DNA follows: TGTGCCAGCAGCAAACAGGGACCCGGCACTGAAGCTTTCTTT. Protein sequence: CASSKQGPGTEAFF. V gene TRBV5-5 combines with J gene TRBJ1-1; D is perhaps TRBD1 (6 bases). With 4 bases removed from V and 4 bases from J, the gap between germline ends came to 14 bases. Germline V gives CDR1 SGHKS, CDR2 YYEKEE (reference sequence). There are 14 residues in the CDR3.

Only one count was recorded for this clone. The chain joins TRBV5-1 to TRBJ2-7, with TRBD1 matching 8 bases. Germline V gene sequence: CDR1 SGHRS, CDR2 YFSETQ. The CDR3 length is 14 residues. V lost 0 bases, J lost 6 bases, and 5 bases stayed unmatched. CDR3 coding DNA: TGCGCCAGCAGCTTGGGGCAGGGGGCGATCGAGCAGTACTTC. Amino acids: CASSLGQGAIEQYF.

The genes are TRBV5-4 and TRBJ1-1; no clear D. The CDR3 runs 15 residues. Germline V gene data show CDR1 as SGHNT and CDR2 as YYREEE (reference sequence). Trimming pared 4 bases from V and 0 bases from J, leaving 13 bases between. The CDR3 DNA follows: TGTGCCAGCAGCCGCGTGTCGGGGATGAACACTGAAGCTTTCTTT. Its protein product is CASSRVSGMNTEAFF.

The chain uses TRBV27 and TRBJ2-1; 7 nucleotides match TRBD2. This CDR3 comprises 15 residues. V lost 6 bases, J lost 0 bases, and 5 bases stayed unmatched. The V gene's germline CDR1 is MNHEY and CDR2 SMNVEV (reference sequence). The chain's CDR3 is CASRLADGSYNEQFF. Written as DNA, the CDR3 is TGTGCCAGCAGGCTAGCGGACGGCTCCTACAATGAGCAGTTCTTC.

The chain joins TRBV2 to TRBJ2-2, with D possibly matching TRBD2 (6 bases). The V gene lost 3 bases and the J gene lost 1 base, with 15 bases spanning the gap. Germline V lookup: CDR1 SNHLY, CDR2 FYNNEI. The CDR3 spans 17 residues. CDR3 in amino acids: CASSDILTSLNTGELFF. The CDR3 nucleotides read TGTGCCAGCAGTGATATATTGACTAGTCTGAACACCGGGGAGCTGTTTTTT.

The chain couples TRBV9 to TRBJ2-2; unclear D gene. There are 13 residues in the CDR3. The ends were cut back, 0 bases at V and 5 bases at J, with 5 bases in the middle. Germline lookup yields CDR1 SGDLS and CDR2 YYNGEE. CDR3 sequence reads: CASSVDGTGELFF. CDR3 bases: TGTGCCAGCAGCGTAGACGGGACCGGGGAGCTGTTTTTT.

CDR3 sequence reads: CASSLAGGRTDTQYF. CDR3 sequence (DNA): TGTGCCAGCAGCCTAGCGGGGGGGCGAACAGATACGCAGTATTTT. This chain links TRBV9 with TRBJ2-3, with 12 bases that match TRBD2. The V segment lost 4 bases and the J segment 3 bases; nucleotides outside the gene matches: 3. The CDR3 sequence is 15 residues long. Per germline, CDR1 SGDLS and CDR2 YYNGEE.

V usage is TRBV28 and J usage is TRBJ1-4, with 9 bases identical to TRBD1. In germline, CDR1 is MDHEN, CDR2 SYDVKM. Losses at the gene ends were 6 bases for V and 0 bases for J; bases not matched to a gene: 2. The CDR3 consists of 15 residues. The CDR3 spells CASSTGGATNEKLFF. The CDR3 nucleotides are TGTGCCAGCAGCACAGGGGGCGCAACTAATGAAAAACTGTTTTTT.

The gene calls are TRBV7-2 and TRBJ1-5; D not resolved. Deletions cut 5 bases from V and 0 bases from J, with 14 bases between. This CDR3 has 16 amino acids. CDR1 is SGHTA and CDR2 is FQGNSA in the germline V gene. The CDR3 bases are TGTGCCAGCAGCCCCCAGGCAACCTCTAGCAATCAGCCCCAGCATTTT. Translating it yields CASSPQATSSNQPQHF.

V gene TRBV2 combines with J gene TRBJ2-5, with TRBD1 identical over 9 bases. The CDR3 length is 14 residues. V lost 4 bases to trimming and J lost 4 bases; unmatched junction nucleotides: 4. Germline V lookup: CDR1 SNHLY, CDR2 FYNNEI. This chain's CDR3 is CASSADRGRETQYF. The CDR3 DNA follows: TGTGCCAGCAGTGCGGACAGGGGTAGAGAGACCCAGTACTTC. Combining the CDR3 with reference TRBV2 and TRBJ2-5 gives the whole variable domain EPEVTQTPSHQVTQMGQEVILRCVPISNHLYFYWYRQILGQKVEFLVSFYNNEISEKSEIFDDQFSVERPDGSNFTLKIRSTKLEDSAMYFCASSADRGRETQYFGPGTRLLVL.

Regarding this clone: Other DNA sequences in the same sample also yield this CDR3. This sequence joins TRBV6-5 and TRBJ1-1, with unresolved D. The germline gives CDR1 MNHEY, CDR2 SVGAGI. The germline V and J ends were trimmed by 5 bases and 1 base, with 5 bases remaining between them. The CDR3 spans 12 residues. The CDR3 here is CASSRGNTEAFF. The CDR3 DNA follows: TGTGCCAGCAGTAGAGGGAACACTGAAGCTTTCTTT.

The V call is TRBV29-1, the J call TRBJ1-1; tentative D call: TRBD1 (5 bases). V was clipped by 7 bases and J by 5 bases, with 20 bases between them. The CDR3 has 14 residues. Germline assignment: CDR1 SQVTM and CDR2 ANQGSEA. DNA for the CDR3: TGCAGCGCTCGGGGAGAGCCGGGGGGGACTGAAGCTTTCTTT. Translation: CSARGEPGGTEAFF. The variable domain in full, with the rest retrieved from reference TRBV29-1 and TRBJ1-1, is SAVISQKPSRDICQRGTSLTIQCQVDSQVTMMFWYRQQPGQSLTLIATANQGSEATYESGFVIDKFPISRPNLTFSTLTVSNMSPEDSSIYLCSARGEPGGTEAFFGQGTRLTVV.

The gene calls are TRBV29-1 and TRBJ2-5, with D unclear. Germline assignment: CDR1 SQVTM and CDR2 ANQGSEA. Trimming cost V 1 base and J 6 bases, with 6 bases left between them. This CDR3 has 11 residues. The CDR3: CSVEVSKTQYF. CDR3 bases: TGCAGCGTTGAAGTTTCAAAGACCCAGTACTTC.

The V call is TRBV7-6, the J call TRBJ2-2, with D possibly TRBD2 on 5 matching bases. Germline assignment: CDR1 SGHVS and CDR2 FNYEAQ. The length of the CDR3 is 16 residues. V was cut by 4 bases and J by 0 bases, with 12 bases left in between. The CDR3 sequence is CASSSGLNANTGELFF. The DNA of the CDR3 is TGTGCCAGCAGCTCAGGACTCAACGCGAACACCGGGGAGCTGTTTTTT.

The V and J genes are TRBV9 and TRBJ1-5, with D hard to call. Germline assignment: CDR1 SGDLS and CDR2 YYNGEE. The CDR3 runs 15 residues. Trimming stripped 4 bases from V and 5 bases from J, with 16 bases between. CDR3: CASSPSGGDYQPQHF. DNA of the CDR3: TGTGCCAGCAGCCCTTCGGGCGGGGATTATCAGCCCCAGCATTTT.

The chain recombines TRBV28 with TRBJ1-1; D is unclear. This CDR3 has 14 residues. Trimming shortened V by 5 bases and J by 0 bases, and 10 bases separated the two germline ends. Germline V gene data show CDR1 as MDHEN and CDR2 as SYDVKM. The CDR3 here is CASSVASMNTEAFF. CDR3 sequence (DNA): TGTGCCAGCAGTGTCGCGTCAATGAACACTGAAGCTTTCTTT. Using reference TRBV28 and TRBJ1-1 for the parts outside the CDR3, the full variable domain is DVKVTQSSRYLVKRTGEKVFLECVQDMDHENMFWYRQDPGLGLRLIYFSYDVKMKEKGDIPEGYSVSREKKERFSLILESASTNQTSMYLCASSVASMNTEAFFGQGTRLTVV.

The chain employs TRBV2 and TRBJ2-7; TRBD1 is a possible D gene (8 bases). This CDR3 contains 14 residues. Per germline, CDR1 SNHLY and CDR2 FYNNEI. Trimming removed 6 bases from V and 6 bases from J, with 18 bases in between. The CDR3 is CASRTGQGGREQYF. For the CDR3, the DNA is TGTGCCAGCAGGACCGGACAGGGAGGGCGCGAGCAGTACTTC. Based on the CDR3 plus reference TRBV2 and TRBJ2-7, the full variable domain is EPEVTQTPSHQVTQMGQEVILRCVPISNHLYFYWYRQILGQKVEFLVSFYNNEISEKSEIFDDQFSVERPDGSNFTLKIRSTKLEDSAMYFCASRTGQGGREQYFGPGTRLTVT.

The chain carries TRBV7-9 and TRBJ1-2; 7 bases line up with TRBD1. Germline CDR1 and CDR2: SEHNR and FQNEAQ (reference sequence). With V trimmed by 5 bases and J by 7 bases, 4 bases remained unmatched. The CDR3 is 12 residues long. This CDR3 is CASSPGTVGYTF. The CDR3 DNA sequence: TGTGCCAGCAGCCCGGGGACAGTTGGCTACACCTTC.

Here the CDR3 DNA reads TGTGCCAGTAGTAATGGACAGGGGTCGTTCACAGATACGCAGTATTTT. As protein: CASSNGQGSFTDTQYF. V gene TRBV19 combines with J gene TRBJ2-3; TRBD1 aligns across 9 bases. Germline CDR1 LNHDA, CDR2 SQIVND (reference sequence). Losses at the gene ends were 4 bases for V and 2 bases for J; bases not matched to a gene: 7. The CDR3 is made up of 16 amino acids.

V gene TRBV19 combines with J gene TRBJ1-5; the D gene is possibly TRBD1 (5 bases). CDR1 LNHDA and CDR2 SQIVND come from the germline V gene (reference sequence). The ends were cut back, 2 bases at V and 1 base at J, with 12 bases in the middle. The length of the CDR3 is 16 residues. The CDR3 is CASSILGVGSNQPQHF. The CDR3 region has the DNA TGTGCCAGTAGTATATTAGGGGTTGGGAGCAATCAGCCCCAGCATTTT. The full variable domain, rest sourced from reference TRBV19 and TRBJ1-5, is DGGITQSPKYLFRKEGQNVTLSCEQNLNHDAMYWYRQDPGQGLRLIYYSQIVNDFQKGDIAEGYSVSREKKESFPLTVTSAQKNPTAFYLCASSILGVGSNQPQHFGDGTRLSIL.

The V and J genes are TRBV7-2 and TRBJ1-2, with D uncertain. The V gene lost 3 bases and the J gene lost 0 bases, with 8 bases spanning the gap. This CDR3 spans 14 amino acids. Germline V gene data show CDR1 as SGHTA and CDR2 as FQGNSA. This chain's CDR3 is CASSFFGTNYGYTF. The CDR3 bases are TGTGCCAGCAGCTTCTTCGGGACTAACTATGGCTACACCTTC.

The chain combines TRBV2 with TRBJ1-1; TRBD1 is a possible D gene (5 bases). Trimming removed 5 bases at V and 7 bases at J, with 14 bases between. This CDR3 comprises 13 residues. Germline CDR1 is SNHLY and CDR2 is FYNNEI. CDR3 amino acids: CASSPSGGSEAFF. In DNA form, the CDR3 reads TGTGCCAGCAGTCCATCCGGGGGGAGTGAAGCTTTCTTT.